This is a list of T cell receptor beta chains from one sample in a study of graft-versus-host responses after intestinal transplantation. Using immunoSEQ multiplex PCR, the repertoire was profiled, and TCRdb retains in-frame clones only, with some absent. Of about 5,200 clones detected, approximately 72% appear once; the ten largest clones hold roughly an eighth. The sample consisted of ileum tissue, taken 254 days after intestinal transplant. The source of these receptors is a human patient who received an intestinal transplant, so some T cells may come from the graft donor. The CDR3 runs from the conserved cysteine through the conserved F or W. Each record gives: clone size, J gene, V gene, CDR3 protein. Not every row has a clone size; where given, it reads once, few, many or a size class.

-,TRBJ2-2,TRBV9,CASSVGGTGGTGELFF
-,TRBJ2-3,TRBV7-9,CASSFSPTEQSHTDTQYF
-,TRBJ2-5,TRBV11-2,CASSPQGAGETQYF
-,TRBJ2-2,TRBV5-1,CASSQDRIRELFF
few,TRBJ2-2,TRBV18,CASSPQSGSSTGELFF
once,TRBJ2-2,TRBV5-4,CASSSHSGTGELFF
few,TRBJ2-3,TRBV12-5,CASGPSLTRTQYF
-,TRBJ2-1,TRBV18,CASSPTVRDNEQFF
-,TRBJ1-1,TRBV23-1,CASSQYAGWETEAFF
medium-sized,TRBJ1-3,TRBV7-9,CASRQGTGATGNTIYF
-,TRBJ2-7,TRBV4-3,CASSQDRGGWYEQYF
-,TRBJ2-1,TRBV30,CAWRISGRSYNEQFF
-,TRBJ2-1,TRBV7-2,CASSLKSGSSYNEQFF
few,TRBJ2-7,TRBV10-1,CASSEAGYEQYF
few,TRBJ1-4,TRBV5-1,CASSFGYRTNEKLFF
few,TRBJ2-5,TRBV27,CASRGGGAEVGTQYF
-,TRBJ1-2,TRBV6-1,CASSEGTPWDYGYTF
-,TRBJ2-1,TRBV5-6,CASSRPGLAYNEQFF
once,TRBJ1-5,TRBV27,CASSWGQNQPQHF
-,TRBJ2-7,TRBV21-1,CASSKATGGFTYEQYF
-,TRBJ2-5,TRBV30,CAWSEWGIAGASETQYF
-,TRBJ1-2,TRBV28,CASSPGDRVGYGYTF
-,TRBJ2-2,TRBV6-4,CASITSGGMTGELFF
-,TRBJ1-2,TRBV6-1,CASSLRTGSYGYTF
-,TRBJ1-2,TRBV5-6,CASSATGTGNYGYTF
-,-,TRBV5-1,CASSLTTGVNEQYF
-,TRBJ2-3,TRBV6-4,CASSVQGAATDTQYF
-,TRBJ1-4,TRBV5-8,CASSQQGFGEKLFF
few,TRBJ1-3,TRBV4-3,CASSQYFPTTGQGNTIYF
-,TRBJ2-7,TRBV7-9,CASSARDRAYEQYF
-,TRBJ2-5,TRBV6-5,CASSYQADPQETQYF
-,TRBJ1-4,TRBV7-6,CASSVGRGPTNEKLFF
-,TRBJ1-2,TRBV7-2,CASSVDGQGIYSYTF
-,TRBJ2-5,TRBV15,CATSPRLGLAGGPVSETQYF
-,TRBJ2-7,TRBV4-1,CASSQQQGYEQYF
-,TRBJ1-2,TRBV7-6,CASSSGLWSGYTF
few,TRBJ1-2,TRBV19,CASSIGRGRNYGYTF
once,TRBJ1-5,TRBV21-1,CASSKFNPQDRGGNQPQHF
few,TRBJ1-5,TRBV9,CASSPRDNNQPQHF
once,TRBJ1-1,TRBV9,CASSPLGGVRTEAFF
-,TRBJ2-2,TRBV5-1,CASSLGLAGTGELFF
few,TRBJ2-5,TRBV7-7,CASSQGATSGGQETQYF
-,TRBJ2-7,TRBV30,CAWSSPSFSREQYF
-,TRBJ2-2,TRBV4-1,CASSGRAPGELFF
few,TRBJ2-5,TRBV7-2,CASSLNSGSQETQYF
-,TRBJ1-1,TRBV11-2,CASSDSGVTHTEAFF
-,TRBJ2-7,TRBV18,CASSPPTSGTYEQYF
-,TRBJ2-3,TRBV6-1,CASSESTGGADTQYF
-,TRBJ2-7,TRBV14,CASSQTSGRAYEQYF
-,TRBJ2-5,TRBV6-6,CASSYQQAQETQYF
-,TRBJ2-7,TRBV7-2,CASSPDGQVGYEQYF
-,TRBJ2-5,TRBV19,CASTSLAGGETQYF
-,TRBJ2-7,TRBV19,CASSPGTGGYEQYF
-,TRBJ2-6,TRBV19,CASSRRFGSYFSGANVLTF
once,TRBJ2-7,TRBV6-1,CASSETGDSSYEQYF
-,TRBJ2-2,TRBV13,CASSRTGDTGELFF
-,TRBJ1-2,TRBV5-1,CASSLAGGYYTF
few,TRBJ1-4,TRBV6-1,CASSEGRGGEKLFF
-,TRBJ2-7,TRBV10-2,CASSVLAGSYEQYF